This T cell receptor beta chain stems from a study of technical replicates of blood from a handful of donors. Sequenced by immunoSEQ multiplex PCR; TCRdb stores in-frame clones only, minus some. Here the sample spans 75,000 to 100,000 clones, around 94% being singletons. Sequencing was performed on T cells isolated from PBMCs. The origin of this receptor is a human donor in good health.

The DNA for the CDR3 is TGTGCCAGCAGCTTAGAGGTTGCGGGAGGGTCGAATGAGCAGTTCTTC. Protein product: CASSLEVAGGSNEQFF. This sequence joins TRBV7-6 and TRBJ2-1; TRBD2 matches at 9 bases. The CDR3 spans 16 residues. V was clipped by 1 base and J by 7 bases; unmatched bases: 8. From germline, CDR1 is SGHVS and CDR2 FNYEAQ.